The next 18 T cell receptor beta chains were all read from a single sample in a study of blood T cell repertoires in COVID-19 (dated by TCRdb to about 2020). Library method: the immunoSEQ multiplex PCR assay. TCRdb holds this immuneACCESS table with in-frame rearrangements only. Some clones are missing; in checked studies, unresolved V genes explain under half, and the rest has no known cause. The sample yields under 300,000 clones; more than 85% were counted once. Around 7.3% of the sample is held by the ten biggest clonotypes. The sample taken for sequencing was peripheral blood. The source is a woman aged 65 to 85 with active or convalescent COVID-19.

The rearrangement links TRBV7-9 to TRBJ1-5; D is ambiguous. The CDR3 runs to 14 residues. V lost 3 bases, J lost 5 bases, and 11 bases lay in between. Germline lookup yields CDR1 SEHNR and CDR2 FQNEAQ (reference sequence). CDR3 DNA: TGTGCCAGCAGCTTCGCGGGCCGTTATCAGCCCCAGCATTTT. Translated, it gives CASSFAGRYQPQHF.

The gene calls are TRBV14 and TRBJ2-3, with TRBD2 matching 11 bases. J was trimmed by 2 bases and V by 0 bases; bases with no gene match: 4. The germline V gene encodes CDR1 SGHDN and CDR2 FVKESK. The CDR3 extends over 17 amino acids. As DNA, the CDR3 is TGTGCCAGCAGCCAAGAGGGACTAGCGGCCTTCACAGATACGCAGTATTTT. This gives the protein CASSQEGLAAFTDTQYF.

The V and J genes are TRBV11-2 and TRBJ2-3; D may be TRBD2 (5 bases). V shed 5 bases and J shed 2 bases, with 14 bases lying between them. The V gene's germline CDR1 is SGHAT and CDR2 FQNNGV. CDR3 length: 15 amino acids. In DNA, the CDR3 is TGTGCCAGCAGCGCCGGCGTCGGGAACACAGATACGCAGTATTTT. Amino acid sequence: CASSAGVGNTDTQYF.

V gene TRBV19 combines with J gene TRBJ1-5, with 8 nucleotides matching TRBD1. CDR3 length equals 15 residues. Germline trimming cut 2 bases from V and 7 bases from J; bases unmatched to any gene: 7. Germline CDR1 and CDR2: LNHDA and SQIVND (reference sequence). The CDR3 here is CASSIMDREGQPQHF. The CDR3 nucleotides are TGTGCCAGTAGTATAATGGACAGGGAAGGACAGCCCCAGCATTTT.

Comments on this clone: This same CDR3 is encoded by further DNA sequences in the sample. DNA for the CDR3: TGTGCCAGCAGTAGGGGTGGCACTGAAGCTTTCTTT. As protein: CASSRGGTEAFF. The chain combines TRBV6-5 with TRBJ1-1, with TRBD1 as a possible D gene (5 bases). The germline CDR1 and CDR2 sequences are MNHEY and SVGAGI. The length of the CDR3 is 12 residues. Deletions cut 5 bases from V and 4 bases from J, with 8 bases between.

This sequence joins TRBV7-2 and TRBJ2-3; tentative D call: TRBD2 (5 bases). V gave up 4 bases and J gave up 4 bases, with 15 bases separating them. CDR1 is SGHTA, CDR2 FQGNSA, per germline. The CDR3 consists of 15 residues. This CDR3 is CASSSDGRRADTQYF. CDR3 in DNA: TGTGCCAGCAGCTCCGACGGCAGGCGGGCAGATACGCAGTATTTT.

The chain joins TRBV19 to TRBJ1-1; D is ambiguous. This CDR3 contains 14 residues. Trimming stripped 0 bases from V and 2 bases from J, with 7 bases between. Germline CDR1 reads LNHDA; CDR2 reads SQIVND (reference sequence). The CDR3: CASSIDLYNTEAFF. The CDR3 DNA reads as TGTGCCAGTAGTATAGATCTCTACAACACTGAAGCTTTCTTT. Full variable domain (rest looked up from reference TRBV19 and TRBJ1-1): DGGITQSPKYLFRKEGQNVTLSCEQNLNHDAMYWYRQDPGQGLRLIYYSQIVNDFQKGDIAEGYSVSREKKESFPLTVTSAQKNPTAFYLCASSIDLYNTEAFFGQGTRLTVV.

J is TRBJ1-4 and V is TRBV5-1, with D possibly being TRBD1 (6 bases). The CDR3 covers 16 residues. Germline V gene data show CDR1 as SGHRS and CDR2 as YFSETQ. V gave up 8 bases and J gave up 0 bases, with 17 bases separating them. CDR3 in amino acids: CASTGGGPPTNEKLFF. The CDR3 region has the DNA TGCGCCAGTACCGGTGGGGGCCCTCCAACTAATGAAAAACTGTTTTTT.

The chain has TRBV7-6 and TRBJ1-4, with D tentatively TRBD1 (6 bases). Deletions cut 6 bases from V and 8 bases from J, with 19 bases between. CDR1 is SGHVS and CDR2 is FNYEAQ in the germline V gene. CDR3 length: 15 amino acids. The CDR3 DNA reads TGTGCCAGCAGGGTCGGTTCAGGGGTTCGCGAAAAACTGTTTTTT. It yields the protein CASRVGSGVREKLFF.

Note on this clone: The sample carries other DNA sequences with the same CDR3. The rearrangement uses TRBV19 and TRBJ1-2; 9 bases are a match to TRBD1. The CDR3 is made up of 12 amino acids. Trimming removed 7 bases from V and 8 bases from J; junction bases left unmatched: 5. Per the germline V gene, CDR1 is LNHDA and CDR2 is SQIVND (reference sequence). CDR3 residues: CASTPDRGGYTF. CDR3 in DNA: TGTGCCAGTACTCCGGACAGGGGAGGCTACACCTTC. Based on the CDR3 plus reference TRBV19 and TRBJ1-2, the full variable domain is DGGITQSPKYLFRKEGQNVTLSCEQNLNHDAMYWYRQDPGQGLRLIYYSQIVNDFQKGDIAEGYSVSREKKESFPLTVTSAQKNPTAFYLCASTPDRGGYTFGSGTRLTVV.

Note on this clone: This may arise from a read error, as a much more abundant clone is one base away. The identical CDR3 is also encoded by other nucleotide sequences in the sample. The genes are TRBV5-8 and TRBJ1-2, with D perhaps TRBD1 (6 bases). CDR1 SGHTS and CDR2 YDEGEE come from the germline V gene. This CDR3 region has 15 residues. CDR3 nucleotide sequence: TGTGCCAGCAGTTTGGGGGCAGAACCTAACTATGGCTACACCTTC. Amino acids: CASSLGAEPNYGYTF.

The chain combines TRBV6-5 with TRBJ1-2, with TRBD1 identical over 8 bases. The germline V gene encodes CDR1 MNHEY and CDR2 SVGAGI. The CDR3 loop spans 13 amino acids. V shed 7 bases, J shed 6 bases, and the junction held 7 bases outside the gene matches. The DNA for the CDR3 is TGTGCCAGCACCCAGGACAGGGTCCATGGCTACACCTTC. Translated: CASTQDRVHGYTF.

This chain connects TRBV7-9 to TRBJ1-1; 9 nucleotides line up with TRBD1. After removal of 1 base from V and 7 bases from J, the junction contained 7 bases not matched to a gene. The CDR3 length is 15 residues. Per the germline V gene, CDR1 is SEHNR and CDR2 is FQNEAQ (reference sequence). The CDR3 DNA follows: TGTGCCAGCAGCTTAGGGGGGACAGGGAGTAATGAAGCTTTCTTT. Protein product: CASSLGGTGSNEAFF.

The chain couples TRBV7-8 to TRBJ1-1; no firm D call. Trimming removed 2 bases from V and 1 base from J, with 5 bases in between. CDR1 SGHVS and CDR2 FQNEAQ come from the germline V gene. CDR3 size: 13 residues. CDR3 sequence reads: CASSLPQNTEAFF. Written as DNA, the CDR3 is TGTGCCAGCAGCTTACCCCAGAACACTGAAGCTTTCTTT.

The chain joins TRBV19 to TRBJ1-2; the D gene is possibly TRBD1 (6 bases). CDR1 is LNHDA, CDR2 SQIVND, per germline (reference sequence). Trimming left V 6 bases short and J 2 bases short, with 16 bases between. This CDR3 is 15 amino acids long. CDR3 coding DNA: TGTGCCAGTAGCTTGCGGGGGGACAAAAACTATGGCTACACCTTC. Translated: CASSLRGDKNYGYTF.

The V call is TRBV7-3, the J call TRBJ2-2; the match to TRBD2 covers 8 bases. CDR1 and CDR2 from the germline V gene are SGHTA and FQGTGA. The CDR3 extends over 15 amino acids. The junction had 7 bases not matched to a gene; V was cut back by 5 bases and J by 5 bases. The CDR3 DNA sequence: TGTGCCAGCAGCCCCAGCGGGGGTCGGACCGGGGAGCTGTTTTTT. The encoded protein is CASSPSGGRTGELFF. Variable domain in full (rest from reference TRBV7-3 and TRBJ2-2): GAGVSQTPSNKVTEKGKYVELRCDPISGHTALYWYRQSLGQGPEFLIYFQGTGAADDSGLPNDRFFAVRPEGSVSTLKIQRTERGDSAVYLCASSPSGGRTGELFFGEGSRLTVL.

The rearrangement joins TRBV5-1 to TRBJ1-1; TRBD1 agrees at 10 bases. CDR3 length equals 15 residues. V dropped 3 bases and J dropped 4; count of bases not matched to a gene: 6. Germline CDR1 SGHRS, CDR2 YFSETQ. The CDR3 coding sequence is TGCGCCAGCAGCTATGACAGGGGGCGGGGCACTGAAGCTTTCTTT. This gives the protein CASSYDRGRGTEAFF.

CDR3 loop: CASSMAGLAGASSYNEQFF. The CDR3 DNA reads as TGTGCCAGTAGTATGGCCGGGCTAGCGGGGGCCTCCTCCTACAATGAGCAGTTCTTC. V usage is TRBV19 and J usage is TRBJ2-1; 10 bases map to TRBD2. Trimming took 3 bases from V and 0 from J; bases not matched to a gene: 11. Germline CDR1 is LNHDA and CDR2 is SQIVND (reference sequence). CDR3 length: 19 residues.